Here is one T cell receptor beta chain with its context. The sample belongs to a study of cytomegalovirus exposure and HLA in healthy donors. Germline values: CDR1 SEHNR, CDR2 FQNEAQ (reference sequence). CDR3 length: 14 amino acids. V lost 1 base and J 5 bases, leaving 9 bases between the germline ends. The PCR employed 60 Vbeta primers together with 13 Jbeta primers. The table came from immunoSEQ multiplex PCR; TCRdb's copy has only in-frame clones and leaves some out. The table includes 200,000 or so clones, about 77% detected once. Input material: PBMCs. V and J are TRBV7-9 and TRBJ1-5, with TRBD1 as a possible D gene (6 bases). The receptor was derived from a woman aged 30 to 39 in good health and CMV-seropositive. DNA for the CDR3: TGTGCCAGCAGCTTAGAGGACAGTTATCAGCCCCAGCATTTT. It encodes CASSLEDSYQPQHF.